The 24 T cell receptor beta chains in this list originate from one sample, sequenced in a study of blood T cell repertoires in COVID-19. Profiling relied on immunoSEQ multiplex PCR, and the TCRdb table lists in-frame clones only, not all of them. The sample consists of about 270,000 clones, around nine tenths of them appearing once. Sequencing used peripheral blood. The origin of the receptors is a man in his forties who had recovered from COVID-19.

The chain has TRBV6-1 and TRBJ2-1; TRBD2 matches 13 bases. The CDR3 is 15 amino acids. Per germline, CDR1 MNHNS and CDR2 SASEGT. The V and J ends lost 4 bases and 5 bases, in that order; junction bases with no gene match: 2. The CDR3 nucleotides read TGTGCCAGCAGTGGACTAGCGGGGGGAGACAATGAGCAGTTCTTC. Encoded protein: CASSGLAGGDNEQFF.

The genes are TRBV6-6 and TRBJ1-1, with D perhaps TRBD1 (5 bases). V was trimmed by 8 bases and J by 1 base, leaving 11 bases between them. The CDR3 is 13 residues long. Germline CDR1 reads MNHNY; CDR2 reads SVGAGI (reference sequence). CDR3 sequence: CASRRQPNTEAFF. CDR3 nucleotides: TGTGCCAGCCGGAGACAGCCGAACACTGAAGCTTTCTTT.

The chain employs TRBV27 and TRBJ2-7; D possibly corresponds to TRBD1 (5 bases). Germline V CDR1 and CDR2: MNHEY, SMNVEV (reference sequence). Trimming removed 4 bases at V and 6 bases at J, with 13 bases between. This CDR3 has 13 amino acids. CDR3 in DNA: TGTGCCAGCAGTTACTACCAGGGTTTCGAGCAGTACTTC. Its protein product is CASSYYQGFEQYF.

This clone was counted a single time. The chain couples TRBV9 to TRBJ2-5, with D uncertain. Looked up from germline, CDR1 is SGDLS and CDR2 is YYNGEE. The CDR3 runs 14 residues. The V and J ends lost 0 bases and 1 base respectively, with 7 bases between them. CDR3 amino acids: CASSVAGSQETQYF. The CDR3 coding sequence is TGTGCCAGCAGCGTAGCTGGTAGCCAAGAGACCCAGTACTTC.

The V and J genes are TRBV7-2 and TRBJ2-3; TRBD1 aligns across 9 bases. With V trimmed by 4 bases and J by 9 bases, 14 bases remained unmatched. This CDR3 has 16 amino acids. The germline V gene has CDR1 SGHTA and CDR2 FQGNSA. The DNA for the CDR3 is TGTGCCAGCAGCTCCCCGGGGGACGGGGGGACAGGGACGCAGTATTTT. This encodes CASSSPGDGGTGTQYF.

The chain combines TRBV3-1 (or the pseudogene TRBV3-2) with TRBJ2-1; TRBD2 aligns across 7 bases. The CDR3 covers 14 residues. The V and J ends lost 4 bases and 3 bases, in that order; junction bases with no gene match: 3. Germline lookup yields CDR1 LGHDT and CDR2 YNNKEL (reference sequence). The DNA of the CDR3 is TGTGCCAGCAGCCCGAGCGGGATCTACAATGAGCAGTTCTTC. It yields the protein CASSPSGIYNEQFF.

The chain links TRBV19 to TRBJ1-2, with a weak D call TRBD1 (5 bases). CDR1 LNHDA and CDR2 SQIVND come from the germline V gene (reference sequence). CDR3 size: 14 residues. The V gene lost 4 bases and the J gene lost 2 bases, with 11 bases spanning the gap. CDR3: CASSRAGPNYGYTF. CDR3 in DNA: TGTGCCAGTAGTAGGGCAGGGCCCAACTATGGCTACACCTTC.

The rearrangement uses TRBV10-3 and TRBJ2-2, with 11 bases fitting TRBD2. This CDR3 region has 17 residues. Per germline, CDR1 ENHRY and CDR2 SYGVKD. V dropped 0 bases and J dropped 1; count of bases not matched to a gene: 1. This CDR3 reads CAISESGLAGNTGELFF. The CDR3 DNA reads TGTGCCATCAGTGAGTCCGGACTAGCGGGGAACACCGGGGAGCTGTTTTTT.

The J gene is TRBJ2-1, the V gene TRBV7-9; D possibly corresponds to TRBD2 (5 bases). Trimming stripped 4 bases from V and 10 bases from J, with 11 bases between. The CDR3 is 12 amino acids. Germline CDR1 and CDR2: SEHNR and FQNEAQ (reference sequence). CDR3 protein: CASSSRAGEQFF. As DNA, the CDR3 is TGTGCCAGCAGCTCGCGGGCCGGGGAGCAGTTCTTC.

This rearrangement joins TRBV6-1 to TRBJ2-7; TRBD1 is a possible D gene (5 bases). Trimming pared 1 base from V and 4 bases from J, leaving 23 bases between. CDR1 and CDR2 (germline): MNHNS, SASEGT. The CDR3 length is 18 residues. The CDR3 coding sequence is TGTGCCAGCAGTGAAGGCGTTGGGGTAGGACAAGCAAATTACGAGCAGTACTTC. Translation gives CASSEGVGVGQANYEQYF.

The gene calls are TRBV2 and TRBJ2-3; 10 bases align to TRBD2. The CDR3 covers 17 residues. Germline V CDR1 and CDR2: SNHLY, FYNNEI. Trimming cost V 3 bases and J 2 bases; bases outside gene matches: 8. The CDR3 here is CASSDTSGITPTDTQYF. The DNA of the CDR3 is TGTGCCAGCAGTGACACTAGCGGGATCACCCCCACAGATACGCAGTATTTT.

The chain joins TRBV19 to TRBJ2-1; TRBD2 aligns across 11 bases. CDR3 length equals 18 residues. Germline V lookup: CDR1 LNHDA, CDR2 SQIVND (reference sequence). With V trimmed by 7 bases and J by 0 bases, 11 bases remained unmatched. The chain's CDR3 is CASTSTSGVRSSYNEQFF. The CDR3 nucleotides are TGTGCCAGTACCTCGACTAGCGGGGTGCGGAGCTCCTACAATGAGCAGTTCTTC.

This chain connects TRBV6-4 to TRBJ2-3, with 8 bases identical to TRBD1. V trimming: 2 bases; J trimming: 6 bases; junction bases outside the gene matches: 4. The CDR3 has 14 residues. The germline V gene encodes CDR1 MRHNA and CDR2 SNTAGT. CDR3 sequence reads: CASSDNQGADTQYF. The CDR3 nucleotides are TGTGCCAGCAGTGACAACCAGGGGGCGGATACGCAGTATTTT.

The rearrangement links TRBV5-4 to TRBJ1-2; 7 bases match TRBD1. The CDR3 length is 14 residues. In germline, CDR1 is SGHNT, CDR2 YYREEE (reference sequence). Trimming removed 3 bases from V and 4 bases from J; junction bases left unmatched: 6. The CDR3 region has the DNA TGTGCCAGCAGCTACGATTACAGGGGCTATGGCTACACCTTC. Translation gives CASSYDYRGYGYTF.

This rearrangement joins TRBV11-2 to TRBJ1-3; possibly TRBD1 for D (6 bases). This CDR3 contains 13 residues. Germline CDR1 and CDR2: SGHAT and FQNNGV. The CDR3 sequence: CAGGGSSGNTIYF. DNA of the CDR3: TGTGCTGGGGGGGGCAGCTCTGGAAACACCATATATTTT.

J is TRBJ1-1 and V is TRBV18; D perhaps matches TRBD1 (5 bases). Germline V lookup: CDR1 KGHSH, CDR2 LQKENI. The CDR3 consists of 15 residues. The V end lost 2 bases, the J end lost 1 base, and 11 bases lay between the germline ends. CDR3 bases: TGTGCCAGCTCACCAGGGGCAGGTAGGAACACTGAAGCTTTCTTT. As protein: CASSPGAGRNTEAFF.

V and J are TRBV4-3 and TRBJ2-3; TRBD2 agrees at 11 bases. The CDR3 consists of 16 residues. Germline loops: CDR1 LGHNA, CDR2 YSLEER. After removal of 1 base from V and 2 bases from J, the junction contained 2 bases not matched to a gene. CDR3 in DNA: TGCGCCAGCAGCCAAGCGACTAGCGGGGCCACAGATACGCAGTATTTT. Translation: CASSQATSGATDTQYF.

This chain joins TRBV6-5 and TRBJ2-7; D remains ambiguous. V shed 4 bases and J shed 0 bases, with 10 bases lying between them. This CDR3 has 14 amino acids. CDR1 and CDR2 (germline): MNHEY, SVGAGI. The CDR3 DNA reads TGTGCCAGCAGTTCCTTCCCAGGCTCCTACGAGCAGTACTTC. Encoded protein: CASSSFPGSYEQYF.

This clone was observed a single time. This chain uses TRBV10-2 with TRBJ2-2; TRBD2 is a possible D gene (5 bases). Germline-derived CDR1 and CDR2 are WSHSY and SAAADI. V lost 3 bases and J 2 bases, leaving 7 bases between the germline ends. The CDR3 runs to 14 residues. CDR3 loop: CASSDEGNTGELFF. The CDR3 nucleotides are TGCGCCAGCAGTGATGAGGGTAACACCGGGGAGCTGTTTTTT.

The chain links TRBV6-5 to TRBJ2-7; D is perhaps TRBD1 (6 bases). V was shortened by 10 bases and J by 2 bases, with 15 bases between the two germline ends. Per the germline V gene, CDR1 is MNHEY and CDR2 is SVGAGI. The CDR3 loop spans 13 amino acids. In nucleotides, the CDR3 is TGTGCCACCGTTGGGGGCTCCCCCTACGAGCAGTACTTC. This encodes CATVGGSPYEQYF.

This clone appeared a single time. The chain recombines TRBV5-1 with TRBJ2-1; D is unresolved. This CDR3 contains 13 residues. The V and J ends lost 0 bases and 11 bases respectively, with 12 bases between them. Germline V gene data show CDR1 as SGHRS and CDR2 as YFSETQ. Written as DNA, the CDR3 is TGCGCCAGCAGCTTGGTTGGTATGAGCCAGCAGTTCTTC. It specifies CASSLVGMSQQFF.

The chain joins TRBV24-1 to TRBJ2-2; TRBD1 matches at 9 bases. Per the germline V gene, CDR1 is KGHDR and CDR2 is SFDVKD. The ends lost 4 bases at V and 7 bases at J; junction bases unmatched: 6. The CDR3 is made up of 15 amino acids. The CDR3 loop is CATSDPGQGNGELFF. CDR3 nucleotide sequence: TGTGCCACCAGTGACCCCGGACAGGGGAACGGGGAGCTGTTTTTT.

The count of this clone is one. The rearrangement links TRBV7-9 to TRBJ1-5, with D unresolved. Germline assignment: CDR1 SEHNR and CDR2 FQNEAQ (reference sequence). CDR3 length: 14 residues. Trimming took off 3 bases at V and 2 bases at J, with 8 bases between the two ends. CDR3 in DNA: TGTGCCAGCAGCTTTTTTGGAGGCAATCAGCCCCAGCATTTT. It translates to CASSFFGGNQPQHF. Full variable domain (rest looked up from reference TRBV7-9 and TRBJ1-5): DTGVSQNPRHKITKRGQNVTFRCDPISEHNRLYWYRQTLGQGPEFLTYFQNEAQLEKSRLLSDRFSAERPKGSFSTLEIQRTEQGDSAMYLCASSFFGGNQPQHFGDGTRLSIL.

The chain uses TRBV29-1 and TRBJ2-2; TRBD2 agrees at 8 bases. V shed 7 bases and J 4 bases; nucleotides not matched to a gene: 2. CDR3 length: 12 amino acids. CDR1 and CDR2 from the germline V gene are SQVTM and ANQGSEA. Here the CDR3 reads CSAGGATGELFF. The CDR3 DNA reads as TGCAGCGCGGGGGGGGCCACCGGGGAGCTGTTTTTT.